The present T cell receptor beta chain was sequenced within a study of technical replicates of blood from a few donors. After removal of 5 bases from V and 2 bases from J, the junction contained 7 bases not matched to a gene. This CDR3 spans 17 amino acids. CDR1 is SGDLS and CDR2 is YYNGEE in the germline V gene. Profiling relied on immunoSEQ multiplex PCR, and the TCRdb table lists in-frame clones only, not all of them. The table records approximately 80,000 clones, about 88% of them present only once. This clone has only a few counts. The material sequenced was T cells isolated from PBMCs. The origin of this receptor is a human donor in good health. This chain links TRBV9 with TRBJ2-5; 15 nucleotides line up with TRBD2. Here the CDR3 reads CASSPGLAGGPQETQYF. The DNA for the CDR3 is TGTGCCAGCAGTCCCGGACTAGCGGGAGGGCCGCAAGAGACCCAGTACTTC.